Listed below are T cell receptor beta chains from one sample, sequenced in a study of CXCR3-negative and CXCR3-positive naive CD8 T cells. TCRdb reanalyzed the 5' RACE reads, giving one entry per CDR3 protein sequence and no DNA. This repertoire includes over 70,000 distinct CDR3 sequences. The sample comprised naive CXCR3- CD8+ T cells from blood. The receptors derive from a human donor in good health. Some clones in this sample may be carry-over from other donors' samples. CDR3s include the opening cysteine and the closing phenylalanine or tryptophan.

TRBJ1-5,TRBV5-1,CASSWTGGGQPQHF
TRBJ2-1,TRBV15,CATSRDRSGGHWNEQFF
TRBJ2-7,TRBV4-2,CASSQDRSYEQYF
TRBJ2-7,TRBV12-3/TRBV12-4,CASSPPGPVAEQYF
TRBJ2-5,TRBV11-3,CAGNRQVARTEETQYF
TRBJ1-1,TRBV7-6,CASSHSTLIEAFF
TRBJ2-1,TRBV27,CASSFSGGNEQFF
TRBJ1-5,TRBV5-5,CASSLWDSNQPQHF
TRBJ1-3,TRBV27,CASSPSGTVGNTIYF
TRBJ2-7,TRBV29-1,CSVFSGQGPPEQYF
TRBJ1-2,TRBV12-3/TRBV12-4,CASSLADSVTNYGYTF
TRBJ2-7,TRBV14,CASSVTEYYEQYF
TRBJ1-1,TRBV6-5,CASSYLNRVSAFF
TRBJ2-3,TRBV4-2,CASSQDLGGGRTDTQYF
TRBJ2-6,TRBV15,CATSRDSPGSFSGANVLTF
TRBJ2-1,TRBV2,CASSGGIGTYNEQFF
TRBJ2-7,TRBV5-1,CASGAENSYEQYF
TRBJ2-5,TRBV7-8,CASSSSGRDQETQYF
TRBJ1-2,TRBV2,CASSTGTGVRANYGYTF
TRBJ2-1,TRBV12-3/TRBV12-4,CASSLVETYEQFF
TRBJ2-7,TRBV18,CASSPPPGYEQYF
TRBJ1-1,TRBV2,CASSGSGGLTEAFF
TRBJ1-2,TRBV3-1,CASSQERAGANYGYTF